Listed here are 30 T cell receptor beta chains from one sample, sequenced in a study of cytomegalovirus exposure and HLA in healthy donors. The PCR contained 60 Vbeta and 13 Jbeta primers. The data were produced by immunoSEQ multiplex PCR, yet TCRdb's version contains in-frame clones alone and is incomplete. The sample has approximately 150,000 clones, roughly two thirds seen once. The specimen sequenced was PBMCs. The receptors come from a woman in her twenties or thirties in good health and CMV-seronegative.

The chain carries TRBV5-6 and TRBJ1-1; D may be TRBD1 (5 bases). V gave up 0 bases and J gave up 3 bases, with 9 bases separating them. This CDR3 contains 14 residues. Germline V gene data show CDR1 as SGHDT and CDR2 as YYEEEE. CDR3 DNA sequence: TGTGCCAGCAGCTTGGCCTTGGGGCACACTGAAGCTTTCTTT. Its protein product is CASSLALGHTEAFF. Variable domain in full (rest from reference TRBV5-6 and TRBJ1-1): DAGVTQSPTHLIKTRGQQVTLRCSPKSGHDTVSWYQQALGQGPQFIFQYYEEEERQRGNFPDRFSGHQFPNYSSELNVNALLLGDSALYLCASSLALGHTEAFFGQGTRLTVV.

The chain carries TRBV7-9 and TRBJ2-1; D is uncertain. The CDR3 spans 14 residues. The germline V and J ends were trimmed by 0 bases and 7 bases, with 10 bases remaining between them. Germline assignment: CDR1 SEHNR and CDR2 FQNEAQ (reference sequence). This CDR3 reads CASSLAGPWNEQFF. The CDR3 DNA reads TGTGCCAGCAGCTTAGCGGGCCCTTGGAATGAGCAGTTCTTC.

The rearrangement links TRBV30 to TRBJ2-7; 9 nucleotides agree with TRBD1. V was pared by 1 base and J by 3 bases, with 4 bases of the junction left unmatched. CDR1 is GTSNPN, CDR2 SVGIG, per germline (reference sequence). The CDR3 is 14 amino acids. The CDR3: CAWSETGGFYEQYF. CDR3 in DNA: TGTGCCTGGAGTGAAACAGGGGGCTTCTACGAGCAGTACTTC.

The chain combines TRBV19 with TRBJ1-4; D call uncertain. This CDR3 has 16 amino acids. V was clipped by 7 bases and J by 4 bases, with 19 bases between them. The germline V gene encodes CDR1 LNHDA and CDR2 SQIVND (reference sequence). CDR3 in DNA: TGTGCCAGTACCCCCCGGGGTGGAGTCCTTAATGAAAAACTGTTTTTT. Translated, it gives CASTPRGGVLNEKLFF.

The V call is TRBV5-4, the J call TRBJ1-3; TRBD1 is a possible D gene (5 bases). There are 17 residues in the CDR3. Trimming cost V 4 bases and J 0 bases, with 17 bases left between them. CDR1 is SGHNT and CDR2 is YYREEE in the germline V gene (reference sequence). CDR3 region: CASSLSAGPISGNTIYF. The CDR3 DNA is TGTGCCAGCAGCCTGTCGGCGGGACCGATCTCTGGAAACACCATATATTTT.

This chain joins TRBV27 and TRBJ2-5, with D possibly being TRBD2 (5 bases). The V gene lost 10 bases and the J gene lost 5 bases, with 23 bases spanning the gap. The CDR3 loop spans 15 amino acids. Germline loops: CDR1 MNHEY, CDR2 SMNVEV (reference sequence). The CDR3 region is CATSPRAASGETQYF. The CDR3 nucleotides read TGTGCCACCTCCCCGCGAGCGGCCTCGGGCGAGACCCAGTACTTC.

This clone has more than one count but fewer than ten. J is TRBJ1-1 and V is TRBV29-1, with 9 bases matching TRBD1. The J segment lost 3 bases and the V segment lost 8 bases, leaving 7 bases of the junction unmatched. This CDR3 has 13 residues. Germline CDR1 is SQVTM and CDR2 is ANQGSEA. The CDR3 DNA sequence: TGCAGCACTTGGGACAGGGATTACACTGAAGCTTTCTTT. Translated: CSTWDRDYTEAFF.

The chain couples TRBV2 to TRBJ1-6; 10 bases align to TRBD1. With V trimmed by 4 bases and J by 6 bases, 3 bases remained unmatched. Germline CDR1 SNHLY, CDR2 FYNNEI. The CDR3 spans 15 residues. Here the CDR3 reads CASSGQGAPNSPLHF. The CDR3 DNA sequence: TGTGCCAGCAGTGGACAGGGGGCGCCTAATTCACCCCTCCACTTT.

The chain combines TRBV2 with TRBJ2-1; D gene uncertain. Germline V gene lookup returns CDR1 SNHLY and CDR2 FYNNEI. V lost 7 bases and J 6 bases, leaving 7 bases between the germline ends. The CDR3 has 11 amino acids. The CDR3 DNA reads TGTGCCAGCAAGGAGTCCAATGAGCAGTTCTTC. It codes for CASKESNEQFF.

This chain links TRBV9 with TRBJ2-7; D is undetermined. Trimming took 0 bases from V and 3 from J, leaving 7 bases between them. Looked up from germline, CDR1 is SGDLS and CDR2 is YYNGEE. CDR3 length equals 13 residues. CDR3 nucleotide sequence: TGTGCCAGCAGCGTAGAGAGCCACTACGAGCAGTACTTC. Amino acid sequence: CASSVESHYEQYF.

This clone was picked up one time. The gene calls are TRBV27 and TRBJ2-7; D possibly corresponds to TRBD2 (5 bases). TRBJ2-1 explains the end of the DNA better; the J call may be wrong. The CDR3 has 15 amino acids. The germline V gene encodes CDR1 MNHEY and CDR2 SMNVEV (reference sequence). The CDR3 region has the DNA TGTGCCAGCAGTTTAGGCGGGTTGGAGACCTACGAGCAGTTCTTC. Translated: CASSLGGLETYEQFF.

The CDR3 sequence is CASQKGLAGGLGTGELFF. The CDR3 DNA is TGTGCCAGCCAAAAAGGGTTAGCGGGGGGGCTCGGAACCGGGGAGCTGTTTTTT. The chain employs TRBV2 and TRBJ2-2, with TRBD2 matching 11 bases. The germline gives CDR1 SNHLY, CDR2 FYNNEI. V shed 8 bases and J 5 bases; nucleotides not matched to a gene: 16. This CDR3 comprises 18 residues.

Concerning this clone: Relative to the germline gene, one junction end is altered; a read error may explain this. V usage is TRBV19 and J usage is TRBJ2-3; 7 bases are a match to TRBD1. Germline CDR1 and CDR2: LNHDA and SQIVND (reference sequence). The CDR3 runs to 12 residues. CDR3 nucleotides: TGCCCCCGGGACAGTAGGTCAGATACGCAGTATTTT. Encoded protein: CPRDSRSDTQYF.

J is TRBJ1-2 and V is TRBV5-1; 9 nucleotides match TRBD1. Germline assignment: CDR1 SGHRS and CDR2 YFSETQ. The J segment lost 5 bases and the V segment lost 5 bases, leaving 10 bases of the junction unmatched. The CDR3 consists of 15 residues. This CDR3 is CASRKTPGTGYGYTF. Here the CDR3 DNA reads TGCGCCAGCAGGAAAACCCCCGGGACAGGGTATGGCTACACCTTC.

This chain joins TRBV28 and TRBJ2-1, with 9 bases that match TRBD2. V was pared by 4 bases and J by 3 bases, with 10 bases of the junction left unmatched. The CDR3 length is 17 residues. The germline CDR1 and CDR2 sequences are MDHEN and SYDVKM. The CDR3 nucleotides are TGTGCCAGCAGTTCCCTGCTGACTAGCGGCATCTACAATGAGCAGTTCTTC. It is translated as CASSSLLTSGIYNEQFF.

V is TRBV7-3 and J is TRBJ2-7; 8 bases agree with TRBD2. Germline V gives CDR1 SGHTA, CDR2 FQGTGA. The CDR3 contains 16 residues. V gave up 5 bases and J gave up 2 bases; unmatched junction bases: 11. In DNA form, the CDR3 reads TGTGCCAGCAGCCTAAGGGGAGCGGGGGACACCTACGAGCAGTACTTC. This sequence encodes CASSLRGAGDTYEQYF.

The chain carries TRBV6-5 and TRBJ2-1; the D gene is possibly TRBD1 (5 bases). The germline V and J ends were trimmed by 5 bases and 10 bases, with 21 bases remaining between them. CDR3 length equals 15 residues. Germline V lookup: CDR1 MNHEY, CDR2 SVGAGI. CDR3 coding DNA: TGTGCCAGCAGTCCGGACATCCCATCTGGTAGAGAGCAGTTCTTC. Protein product: CASSPDIPSGREQFF.

The chain recombines TRBV11-2 with TRBJ2-7; 8 bases align to TRBD2. The CDR3 is 15 amino acids. V trimming: 9 bases; J trimming: 2 bases; junction bases outside the gene matches: 12. From germline, CDR1 is SGHAT and CDR2 FQNNGV. CDR3 bases: TGTGCCAGTGGATTCACTAGCGGACAACCCTACGAGCAGTACTTC. Amino acid sequence: CASGFTSGQPYEQYF.

V usage is TRBV6-5 and J usage is TRBJ1-1; D gene uncertain. Germline V gene lookup returns CDR1 MNHEY and CDR2 SVGAGI. Trimming stripped 4 bases from V and 2 bases from J, with 14 bases between. The CDR3 consists of 15 residues. In DNA form, the CDR3 reads TGTGCCAGCAGTTTATCACATAGACTTAACACTGAAGCTTTCTTT. Its translation is CASSLSHRLNTEAFF.

The V gene is TRBV9, the J gene TRBJ2-5; 13 bases fit TRBD2. V gave up 4 bases and J gave up 3 bases; unmatched junction bases: 6. The germline CDR1 and CDR2 sequences are SGDLS and YYNGEE. This CDR3 region has 16 residues. The CDR3 reads CASSLLAGGPEETQYF. The CDR3 DNA reads as TGTGCCAGCAGCTTACTAGCGGGGGGGCCAGAAGAGACCCAGTACTTC.

The chain combines TRBV19 with TRBJ2-6, with D unresolved. This CDR3 is built from 13 residues. The V end lost 3 bases, the J end lost 2 bases, and 2 bases lay between the germline ends. Germline lookup yields CDR1 LNHDA and CDR2 SQIVND (reference sequence). CDR3 in DNA: TGTGCCAGTAGTATCACTGGGGCCAACGTCCTGACTTTC. Its translation: CASSITGANVLTF.

The V call is TRBV28, the J call TRBJ1-4; 7 bases fit TRBD1. CDR3 length: 16 residues. V trimming: 2 bases; J trimming: 3 bases; junction bases outside the gene matches: 6. Germline V CDR1 and CDR2: MDHEN, SYDVKM. The CDR3, as DNA: TGTGCCAGCAGTTTACAAGGGGGCTCGGCTAATGAAAAACTGTTTTTT. This codes for CASSLQGGSANEKLFF.

The CDR3 region has the DNA TGTGCCAGCACTCTCGAGGGGGCCCTGCCGAGTGAGCAGTTCTTC. As protein: CASTLEGALPSEQFF. This chain connects TRBV7-2 to TRBJ2-1; 7 bases map to TRBD1. The length of the CDR3 is 15 residues. V gave up 7 bases and J gave up 9 bases; unmatched junction bases: 15. Germline lookup yields CDR1 SGHTA and CDR2 FQGNSA. The full variable domain, with the rest looked up from reference TRBV7-2 and TRBJ2-1, is GAGVSQSPSNKVTEKGKDVELRCDPISGHTALYWYRQSLGQGLEFLIYFQGNSAPDKSGLPSDRFSAERTGGSVSTLTIQRTQQEDSAVYLCASTLEGALPSEQFFGPGTRLTVL.

V and J are TRBV6-5 and TRBJ2-7, with D possibly being TRBD2 (5 bases). V was shortened by 5 bases and J by 2 bases, with 13 bases between the two germline ends. The germline gives CDR1 MNHEY, CDR2 SVGAGI. This CDR3 is 14 amino acids long. This CDR3 is CASSRSGNPYEQYF. The CDR3 nucleotides read TGTGCCAGCAGTAGGTCGGGGAACCCCTACGAGCAGTACTTC.

The gene calls are TRBV9 and TRBJ2-7; no firm D call. CDR1 and CDR2 from the germline V gene are SGDLS and YYNGEE. Trimming removed 0 bases at V and 2 bases at J, with 9 bases between. The CDR3 covers 14 residues. The CDR3 bases are TGTGCCAGCAGCGTAGGGAACAGTGCCTACGAGCAGTACTTC. Its protein is CASSVGNSAYEQYF.

This chain joins TRBV7-2 and TRBJ2-5; D is possibly TRBD1 (7 bases). The germline CDR1 and CDR2 sequences are SGHTA and FQGNSA. The CDR3 length is 15 residues. V was trimmed by 5 bases and J by 4 bases, leaving 17 bases between them. CDR3 amino acids: CASSPRRQGGETQYF. The CDR3 nucleotides read TGTGCCAGCAGCCCCCGTCGACAGGGAGGAGAGACCCAGTACTTC.

The chain joins TRBV4-2 to TRBJ2-7; 9 positions match TRBD1. The CDR3 runs 14 residues. The ends lost 2 bases at V and 7 bases at J; junction bases unmatched: 6. From germline, CDR1 is LGHNA and CDR2 YNFKEQ. The CDR3, as DNA: TGTGCCAGCAGCCAATCACAGGGGGCGCGGGAGCAGTACTTC. This codes for CASSQSQGAREQYF.

V is TRBV27 and J is TRBJ1-1; 7 nucleotides agree with TRBD1. Per the germline V gene, CDR1 is MNHEY and CDR2 is SMNVEV (reference sequence). V gave up 8 bases and J gave up 1 base; unmatched junction bases: 7. CDR3 length: 14 residues. The CDR3 region is CASGTGTENTEAFF. The CDR3 DNA follows: TGTGCCAGCGGAACCGGGACAGAGAACACTGAAGCTTTCTTT.

The CDR3 DNA follows: TGTGCCGCAACCGATAGCGGGCCTCACCCCGGGGAGCTGTTTTTT. Its protein product is CAATDSGPHPGELFF. V gene TRBV5-4 combines with J gene TRBJ2-2; 7 nucleotides agree with TRBD2. The germline V gene encodes CDR1 SGHNT and CDR2 YYREEE (reference sequence). CDR3 length: 15 amino acids. Trimming cost V 10 bases and J 6 bases; bases outside gene matches: 15.

The sample holds a few counts of this clone. The genes are TRBV28 and TRBJ2-1; no firm D call. In germline, CDR1 is MDHEN, CDR2 SYDVKM. Trimming shortened V by 3 bases and J by 2 bases, and 8 bases separated the two germline ends. This CDR3 has 14 amino acids. As DNA, the CDR3 is TGTGCCAGCAGTTTTTACAGTGCCTACAATGAGCAGTTCTTC. Its translation is CASSFYSAYNEQFF.